This T cell receptor (beta chain) was captured by sequencing in a study of cytomegalovirus exposure and HLA in healthy donors. Study results and caveats: In a later analysis, productive TCRs from donors in an Asian-associated ancestry cluster reportedly carried fewer N-insertions than the cohort mean.

In the PCR, 60 Vbeta and 13 Jbeta primers were used. Sequencing used immunoSEQ multiplex PCR; TCRdb keeps in-frame clones, though not all of them. The repertoire has over 90,000 clones, roughly two thirds of them found once; the top ten carry approximately 16%. V was clipped by 5 bases and J by 7 bases; unmatched bases: 7. The CDR3 consists of 13 residues. Germline CDR1 SGHDT, CDR2 YYEEEE. On this clone: Its cognate antigen is unknown.

The receptor was derived from a woman aged 45-59 years in good health and CMV-seropositive. The V call is TRBV5-6, the J call TRBJ1-1; 8 positions agree with TRBD1. The sequenced sample consisted of PBMCs. The CDR3 nucleotides are TGTGCCAGCAGTTGGACAGGGACCGTTGAAGCTTTCTTT. This encodes CASSWTGTVEAFF.